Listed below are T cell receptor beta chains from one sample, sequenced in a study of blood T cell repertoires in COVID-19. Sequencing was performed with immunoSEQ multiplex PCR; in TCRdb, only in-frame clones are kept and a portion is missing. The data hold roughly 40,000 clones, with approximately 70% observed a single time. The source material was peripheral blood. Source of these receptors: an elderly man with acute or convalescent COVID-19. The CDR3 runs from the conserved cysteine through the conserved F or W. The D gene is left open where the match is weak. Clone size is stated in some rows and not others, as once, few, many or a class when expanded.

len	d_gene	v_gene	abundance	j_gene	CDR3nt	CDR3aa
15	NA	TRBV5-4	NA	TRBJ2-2	TGTGCCAGCAGCACGGGTCCGGGGAACACCGGGGAGCTGTTTTTT	CASSTGPGNTGELFF
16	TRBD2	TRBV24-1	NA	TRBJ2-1	TGTGCCACCAGTCCGGGACTAGCGGGAGTGCAATCTGAGCAGTTCTTC	CATSPGLAGVQSEQFF
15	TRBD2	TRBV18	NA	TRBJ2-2	TGTGCCAGCTCCTCGAGGCTAGCGGACACCGGGGAGCTGTTTTTT	CASSSRLADTGELFF
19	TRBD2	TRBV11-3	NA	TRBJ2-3	TGTGCCAGCAGCTTAGATTGGGGGGATCTGCGGGAGGACACAGATACGCAGTATTTT	CASSLDWGDLREDTDTQYF
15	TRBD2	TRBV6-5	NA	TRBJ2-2	TGTGCCAGCAGTCCTTGGACTAGCGGGGCCGGGGAGCTGTTTTTT	CASSPWTSGAGELFF
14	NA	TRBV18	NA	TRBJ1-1	TGTGCCAGCTCTCAGGGGAGGGGGAACACTGAAGCTTTCTTT	CASSQGRGNTEAFF
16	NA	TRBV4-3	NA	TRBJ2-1	TGCGCCAGCAGCCAAGCCTGGAGAGGGACCTACAATGAGCAGTTCTTC	CASSQAWRGTYNEQFF
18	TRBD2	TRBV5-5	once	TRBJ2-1	TGTGCCAGCAGCCCGGGGACTAGCGGGAGCCGGGGGGGAAATGAGCAGTTCTTC	CASSPGTSGSRGGNEQFF
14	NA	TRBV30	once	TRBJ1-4	TGTGCCTGGAGTGTAACCGGGGTAGGCGAAAAACTGTTTTTT	CAWSVTGVGEKLFF
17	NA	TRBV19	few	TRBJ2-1	TGTGCCAGTAGTCCTCGGGCCCTTACTAGCAGAGGCAATGAGCAGTTCTTC	CASSPRALTSRGNEQFF
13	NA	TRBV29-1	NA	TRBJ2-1	TGCAGCGTTGTACCCAGCTCCTACAATGAGCAGTTCTTC	CSVVPSSYNEQFF
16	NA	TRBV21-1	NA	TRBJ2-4	TGTGCCAGCAGCAAAGATTCGGGAGAGGGCAAAAACATTCAGTACTTC	CASSKDSGEGKNIQYF
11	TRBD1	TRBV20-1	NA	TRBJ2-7	TGCAGTGCAAACAGGGGGCAAGAGCAGTACTTC	CSANRGQEQYF
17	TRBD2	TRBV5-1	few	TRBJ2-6	TGCGCCAGCAGCCGGCTAGCGGGAGTGTCCGGGGCCAACGTCCTGACTTTC	CASSRLAGVSGANVLTF
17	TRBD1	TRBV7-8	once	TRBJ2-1	TGTGCCAGCAGCTTCCGTTACCAGGACAGGGTCTACAATGAGCAGTTCTTC	CASSFRYQDRVYNEQFF
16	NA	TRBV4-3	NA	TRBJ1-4	TGCGCCAGCAGCCTCTCTCCGGGACAAGAGAATGAAAAACTGTTTTTT	CASSLSPGQENEKLFF
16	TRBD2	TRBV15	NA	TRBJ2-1	TGTGCCACCAGCAGAGAGTGGACTAGCGGGAGAAATGAGCAGTTCTTC	CATSREWTSGRNEQFF
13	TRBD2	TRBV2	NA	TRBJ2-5	TGTGCCAGCAGTGAAGCGGGAGGGACTACCCAGTACTTC	CASSEAGGTTQYF
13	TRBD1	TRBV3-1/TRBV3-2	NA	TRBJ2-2	TGTGCCACTCTCTCAGGGACAGGCGGGGAGCTGTTTTTT	CATLSGTGGELFF
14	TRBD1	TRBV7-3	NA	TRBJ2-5	TGTGCCAGCAGCGACCCGGGACAGCAAGAGACCCAGTACTTC	CASSDPGQQETQYF
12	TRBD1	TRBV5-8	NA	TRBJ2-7	TGTGCCAGCAGCTTCGGGACAGTTGGGCAGTACTTC	CASSFGTVGQYF
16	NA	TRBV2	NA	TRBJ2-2	TGTGCCAGCAGCGCAATTACGCGGGCGAACACCGGGGAGCTGTTTTTT	CASSAITRANTGELFF
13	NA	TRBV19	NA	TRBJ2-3	TGTGCCAGTAGTGGGGACTCCGCAGATACGCAGTATTTT	CASSGDSADTQYF
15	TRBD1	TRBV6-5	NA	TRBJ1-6	TGTGCCAGCAGTTCACAGGGGGCAGGTAATTCACCCCTCCACTTT	CASSSQGAGNSPLHF
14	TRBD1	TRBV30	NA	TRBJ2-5	TGTGCCTGGAGTGACTCCAGGGGGTTGGAGACCCAGTACTTC	CAWSDSRGLETQYF
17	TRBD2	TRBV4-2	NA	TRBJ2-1	TGTGCCAGCAGCCAAGATCTTGGGACTAGCGGGAGATTGGGGCAGTTCTTC	CASSQDLGTSGRLGQFF
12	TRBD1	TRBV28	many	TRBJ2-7	TGTGCCAGCAACCAGGGGGCCTACGAGCAGTACTTC	CASNQGAYEQYF
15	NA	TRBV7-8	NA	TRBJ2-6	TGTGCCAGCAGCTTAGGAGGCTCTGGGGCCAACGTCCTGACTTTC	CASSLGGSGANVLTF
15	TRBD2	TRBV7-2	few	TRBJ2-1	TGTGCCAGCAGCCTTAGCGGGGTTCAATACAATGAGCAGTTCTTC	CASSLSGVQYNEQFF
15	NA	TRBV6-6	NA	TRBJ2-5	TGTGCCAGCAGTTACGAGGGAGGCCACCAAGAGACCCAGTACTTC	CASSYEGGHQETQYF
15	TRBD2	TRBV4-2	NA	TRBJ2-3	TGTGCCAGCAGCCCCCTAGCGGGGGGCACAGATACGCAGTATTTT	CASSPLAGGTDTQYF
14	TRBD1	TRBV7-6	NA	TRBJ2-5	TGTGCCAGCAGCCGGCCGGGACAGCAAGAGACCCAGTACTTC	CASSRPGQQETQYF
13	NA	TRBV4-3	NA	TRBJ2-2	TGCGCCAGCAGCCAAAGGGGCACCGGGGAGCTGTTTTTT	CASSQRGTGELFF
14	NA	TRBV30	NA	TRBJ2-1	TGTGCCTGGAGTGTCCAGCGGAGAGGGCATGAGCAGTTCTTC	CAWSVQRRGHEQFF
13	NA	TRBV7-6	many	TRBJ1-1	TGTGCCAGCAGCTCTAAGGGGTACACTGAAGCTTTCTTT	CASSSKGYTEAFF
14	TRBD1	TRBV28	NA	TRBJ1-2	TGTGCCAGCAGTCTGACAGGGCAGGGAGGAGGCTACACCTTC	CASSLTGQGGGYTF
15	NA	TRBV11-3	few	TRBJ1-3	TGTGCCAGCAGCCGTCTGCCGGGTTTAGGAAACACCATATATTTT	CASSRLPGLGNTIYF
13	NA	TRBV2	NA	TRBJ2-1	TGTGCCAGCAGTGTGGCTTTCTACAATGAGCAGTTCTTC	CASSVAFYNEQFF
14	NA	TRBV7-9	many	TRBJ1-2	TGTGCCAGCAGCCAGGGTGGCTTTAACTATGGCTACACCTTC	CASSQGGFNYGYTF
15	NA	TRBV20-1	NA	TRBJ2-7	TGCAGTGCTAGTTATCCGGGACTTAGCTCCTACGAGCAGTACTTC	CSASYPGLSSYEQYF
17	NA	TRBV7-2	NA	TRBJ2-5	TGTGCCAGCAGCTCCAAAAGGGGGAGGGGAGTGGGAGAGACCCAGTACTTC	CASSSKRGRGVGETQYF
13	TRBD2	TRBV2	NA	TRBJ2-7	TGTGCCAGCAGTGAACTCGGGGGGTACGAGCAGTACTTC	CASSELGGYEQYF
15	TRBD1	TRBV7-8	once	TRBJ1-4	TGTGCCAGCAGCCCCGACAGGGTCTTTAATGAAAAACTGTTTTTT	CASSPDRVFNEKLFF
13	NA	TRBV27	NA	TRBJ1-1	TGTGCCAGCACAGGACAGATGAACACTGAAGCTTTCTTT	CASTGQMNTEAFF
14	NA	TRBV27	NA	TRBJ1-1	TGTGCCAGCAGTTTTTCATCCATGAACACTGAAGCTTTCTTT	CASSFSSMNTEAFF
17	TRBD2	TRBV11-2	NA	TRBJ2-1	TGTGCCAGCAGCCTTCGGGGAGCGGGAGGACTCTACAATGAGCAGTTCTTC	CASSLRGAGGLYNEQFF
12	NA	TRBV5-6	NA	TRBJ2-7	TGTGCCAGCAGCTTGGGACAGTACGAGCAGTACTTC	CASSLGQYEQYF
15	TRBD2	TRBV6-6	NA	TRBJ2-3	TGTGCCAGCAGTTACGGCGGGAGTCGCACAGATACGCAGTATTTT	CASSYGGSRTDTQYF
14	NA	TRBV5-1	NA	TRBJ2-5	TGCGCCAGCAGCCAGAGGGGAGGCAAGGAGACCCAGTACTTC	CASSQRGGKETQYF
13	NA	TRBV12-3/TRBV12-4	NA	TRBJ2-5	TGTGCCAGCCGGTCGAGGGCCCGGGAGACCCAGTACTTC	CASRSRARETQYF
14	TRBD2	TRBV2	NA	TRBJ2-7	TGTGCCAACCGAAAGGCTAGCGGGAGCTACGAGCAGTACTTC	CANRKASGSYEQYF
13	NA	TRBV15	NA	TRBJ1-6	TGTGCCACCAGCAGGGATGGGGGGGCACCCCTCCACTTT	CATSRDGGAPLHF
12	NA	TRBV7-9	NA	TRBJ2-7	TGTGCCAGCAGCTTACACGGGGGCGAGCAGTACTTC	CASSLHGGEQYF
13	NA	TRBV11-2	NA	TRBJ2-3	TGTGCCAGCAGCTTAGCCCCGACAGATACGCAGTATTTT	CASSLAPTDTQYF
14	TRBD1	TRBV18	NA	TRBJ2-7	TGTGCCAGCTCATCCGGGACAGCTCCCTACGAGCAGTACTTC	CASSSGTAPYEQYF
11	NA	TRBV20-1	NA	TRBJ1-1	TGCGGAGGCCCGGGCAACACTGAAGCTTTCTTT	CGGPGNTEAFF
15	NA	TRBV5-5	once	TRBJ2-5	TGTGCCAGCAGCTCCGAGGGACTCCGAGGGGAGACCCAGTACTTC	CASSSEGLRGETQYF
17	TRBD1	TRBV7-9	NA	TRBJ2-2	TGTGCCAGCAGGGGGGGACAGGGGTCGGCAAGCACCGGGGAGCTGTTTTTT	CASRGGQGSASTGELFF
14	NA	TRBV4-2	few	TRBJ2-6	TGTGCCAGCAGCCACGGCTCTGGGGCCAACGTCCTGACTTTC	CASSHGSGANVLTF